The clone carrying this T cell receptor beta chain was observed a few times. The antigen is unknown. PCR primers comprised 60 Vbeta and 13 Jbeta primers. TCRdb's copy holds only in-frame clones and misses some; the assay was immunoSEQ multiplex PCR. Among over 100,000 clones listed, 75% to 80% were seen once. The sample belongs to a study of cytomegalovirus exposure and HLA in healthy donors. General study findings and limits: A missense DCLRE1C variant was associated with V- and J-gene trimming of TCR beta chains in a later analysis, and an independent cohort replicated the association.

The CDR3 has 12 residues. Germline V gene sequence: CDR1 SGHTA, CDR2 FQGNSA. Trimming shortened V by 5 bases and J by 6 bases, and 9 bases separated the two germline ends. The sequence came from a woman aged 25-40 years in good health and CMV-seropositive. Sequenced sample: PBMCs. The chain couples TRBV7-2 to TRBJ2-3; D call uncertain. CDR3 residues: CASSPLRDTQYF. The CDR3 DNA reads as TGTGCCAGCAGCCCTCTACGGGATACGCAGTATTTT. The full variable domain, its missing parts supplied by reference TRBV7-2 and TRBJ2-3, is GAGVSQSPSNKVTEKGKDVELRCDPISGHTALYWYRQSLGQGLEFLIYFQGNSAPDKSGLPSDRFSAERTGGSVSTLTIQRTQQEDSAVYLCASSPLRDTQYFGPGTRLTVL.